This entry lists 9 T cell receptor beta chains sequenced from one sample in a study of post-analysis software for immune sequencing data. Unique molecular identifiers were built into the TCR beta cDNA libraries. A single record per CDR3 protein comes from TCRdb applying MiXCR to the PCR reads. The sample includes about 540,000 distinct CDR3 sequences, around 31% of them seen just once. Points from the study as a whole: TRBV5-6, TRBV5-1 and TRBV20-1 were among several TRBV segments more frequent in patients than controls.

Antigen specificity for these receptors is unknown. The sequenced sample consisted of blood. Every receptor here comes from a girl between 2 and 17 years old with multiple sclerosis.

This chain connects TRBV13 to TRBJ2-3; 8 bases agree with TRBD1. CDR3 size: 13 residues. After removal of 5 bases from V and 4 bases from J, the junction contained 2 bases not matched to a gene. The germline V gene encodes CDR1 PRHDT and CDR2 FYEKMQ (reference sequence). The CDR3, as DNA: TGTGCCAGCAGCCAGACAGGGGCAGATACGCAGTATTTT. This gives the protein CASSQTGADTQYF.

The chain links TRBV28 to TRBJ2-7; TRBD1 aligns across 7 bases. Germline lookup yields CDR1 MDHEN and CDR2 SYDVKM. Losses at the gene ends were 7 bases for V and 5 bases for J; bases not matched to a gene: 5. CDR3 size: 12 residues. The CDR3 region has the DNA TGTGCCAGCATGGGGACAGCCCACGAGCAGTACTTC. Its translation is CASMGTAHEQYF.

The table lists this clonotype with many counts. The chain recombines TRBV29-1 with TRBJ2-5; TRBD1 matches 9 bases. This CDR3 has 13 amino acids. Per the germline V gene, CDR1 is SQVTM and CDR2 is ANQGSEA. Trimming cost V 4 bases and J 4 bases; bases outside gene matches: 4. CDR3 nucleotide sequence: TGCAGCGTTGCCATGACAGGGGGAGAGACCCAGTACTTC. This encodes CSVAMTGGETQYF.

The rearrangement links TRBV7-2 to TRBJ2-5, with no clear D. Between the trimmed V and J ends, which lost 1 base and 5 bases, there was a span of 8 bases. The germline CDR1 and CDR2 sequences are SGHTA and FQGNSA. The CDR3 covers 13 residues. CDR3 in amino acids: CASSLGGWETQYF. CDR3 DNA sequence: TGTGCCAGCAGCTTAGGGGGTTGGGAGACCCAGTACTTC.

Here the CDR3 reads CASRSGGVEETQYF. The CDR3 nucleotides read TGTGCCAGCAGGTCCGGCGGGGTGGAAGAGACCCAGTACTTC. The chain is built from TRBV6-6 and TRBJ2-5; tentatively, D is TRBD2 (6 bases). Germline loops: CDR1 MNHNY, CDR2 SVGAGI (reference sequence). V was pared by 6 bases and J by 3 bases, with 14 bases between. The CDR3 has 14 residues.

This chain connects TRBV20-1 to TRBJ2-7, with 9 bases fitting TRBD1. The ends lost 5 bases at V and 0 bases at J; junction bases unmatched: 5. Germline-derived CDR1 and CDR2 are DFQATT and SNEGSKA (reference sequence). This CDR3 region has 14 residues. Here the CDR3 reads CSAVRTGASYEQYF. The CDR3 DNA follows: TGCAGTGCTGTTCGGACAGGGGCCTCCTACGAGCAGTACTTC.

The table lists this clonotype with a count of one. The genes are TRBV29-1 and TRBJ1-1; D call uncertain. This CDR3 comprises 13 residues. Germline-derived CDR1 and CDR2 are SQVTM and ANQGSEA. Trimming pared 4 bases from V and 1 base from J, leaving 10 bases between. The CDR3 loop is CSVVSLANTEAFF. Here the CDR3 DNA reads TGCAGCGTTGTTTCGCTTGCGAACACTGAAGCTTTCTTT.

The chain uses TRBV5-4 and TRBJ2-1, with 10 bases identical to TRBD2. Trimming at V came to 2 bases and at J to 10 bases, leaving 9 bases not matched to a gene. CDR3 length: 15 residues. Germline assignment: CDR1 SGHNT and CDR2 YYREEE (reference sequence). The CDR3 protein is CASSFGAGGLREQFF. CDR3 DNA sequence: TGTGCCAGCAGCTTCGGAGCGGGGGGGCTCCGAGAGCAGTTCTTC.

The chain combines TRBV7-9 with TRBJ2-7, with D perhaps TRBD1 (6 bases). V lost 0 bases to trimming and J lost 2 bases, with 11 bases between them. The CDR3 length is 15 residues. The germline gives CDR1 SEHNR, CDR2 FQNEAQ (reference sequence). CDR3 protein: CASSLAPQGTYEQYF. The CDR3 DNA sequence: TGTGCCAGCAGCTTAGCGCCTCAGGGGACCTACGAGCAGTACTTC.